The present T cell receptor beta chain was sequenced within a study of human T cells and chemical hapten exposure (dated by TCRdb to about 2021). About the full investigation: For sensitization, 2% DPC in acetone was applied to a 2 cm by 2 cm area of upper inner arm skin. Patch testing was done on the upper back using Finn chambers containing 0.01% DPC, and results were scored after 6 days according to International Contact Dermatitis Research Group standards. Patients additionally received weekly therapeutic DPC doses to the scalp throughout the approximately 25-week study period. For TCR sequencing, blood came from some 31 alopecia patients at anywhere from one to four time points (pre-sensitization, 2, 6 and 24 weeks). Blood samples were taken from patients before sensitization (week 0) and at 2, 6 and about 24 weeks after DPC sensitization. Most of the patients in the cohort were female, and the cohort covered alopecia areata with under or over 50% scalp involvement, alopecia totalis and alopecia universalis. In alopecia patients, the study followed how the peripheral blood TCR repertoire changed in vivo over primary and secondary sensitization to diphenylcyclopropenone (DPC), a hapten. Libraries were combined into a pool for sequencing, and differences in TCR yield between samples came mainly from small differences in library volumes within the pool. Overall study outcomes, separate from this receptor: DPC sensitization did not change the number of TCRs with a frequency above 1 in 1000, and there was no evidence of changes in global repertoire structure. After repeated subsampling, the strength of the expansion versus patch-test correlation and the threshold at which it became significant changed. All patients had alopecia, a presumed autoimmune disease, so their immune response might differ from that of healthy individuals. Patch test score was positively correlated with the number of PT1 expanded TCRs, with significance at thresholds 8, 16 and 32 but not at 4. Expanded TCRs formed significantly more large CDR3 similarity clusters than pre-sensitization or healthy control sets, consistent with antigen-driven responses.

The junction shows trimming of 0 bases on V and 5 bases on J, plus 8 bases between the germline ends. Based on the germline V gene, the CDR1 and CDR2 sequences are SGHDT and YYEEEE. Inclusive of the bounding cysteine and phenylalanine, the CDR3 is 13 residues long. Left in the record is the CDR3 DNA by itself, 39 bases read in frame from the first base. In its sample, this clonotype was seen many times. Its antigen remains undetermined. The sample holds no much larger clone one base away, and base qualities are not on file. The receptor library was made with RACE. Sequencing relied on a NextSeq 500. During library preparation, unique molecular identifiers were attached to individual cDNA molecules so that TCRs could be counted quantitatively and reproducibly. From each blood RNA sample, both TCR alpha and TCR beta chains were sequenced. The paper's data handling went like this. A median of roughly 100,000 TCRs per sample was observed, with a range of 23,224 to 690,600. V, J and CDR3 annotation of the TCR reads was carried out using the Decombinator software suite. To make PS versus PT1 abundance plots, every sample was subsampled to the same number of TCRs (28,000). Expanded TCRs were defined as absent before sensitization and observed at least eight times at the 2-week time point. The public reads were quality trimmed at Q25 with fastp and then assembled into clones with MiXCR by TCRdb, keeping productive beta chains. For every CDR3 protein sequence, its rows merge into one entry that carries the most common genes and DNA. The V and J calls and clone size are TCRdb's, not the authors'. The sample table holds fewer than 500,000 distinct CDR3 sequences, of which approximately 5.1% were seen once. Roughly 2.4% of the sample goes to the ten largest clones.

Read against the paper, the sample's time point label means: patch test 1, 2 weeks after DPC sensitization. The treatment or condition label corresponds to: therapeutic diphenylcyclopropenone sensitization with weekly scalp DPC. At each patch-test visit, blood was drawn before the patch test was applied. Eligible patients were aged 18 to 70, diagnosed with alopecia, deemed suitable for DPC therapy, and excluded if pregnant. Total RNA was extracted from unfractionated whole blood collected in Tempus Blood RNA tubes. The sample was whole blood, taken in connection with sensitization to the hapten diphenylcyclopropenone (DPC). The receptor's source is a woman in her forties or fifties with alopecia areata. Some clones in this sample may be carry-over from other donors' samples. The chain is encoded by TRBV5-6 joined to TRBJ2-5; no confident D gene assignment can be made. The CDR3 reads as follows: CASSLGAWETQYF. The sequence in DNA is TGTGCCAGCAGCTTGGGAGCGTGGGAGACCCAGTACTTC.